The clone carrying this T cell receptor beta chain appeared a few times. The data were taken from a study of blood T cell repertoires in COVID-19. For the study at large: COVID-19 samples collected from the United States, Italy and Spain covered acute and convalescent phases. PBMCs, B-cell-depleted T cells, or T cells provided the cDNA or gDNA that made up the material.

Authors' data handling: Nucleated cell counts were estimated from reference gene primer amplification. Assay used: immunoSEQ multiplex PCR; TCRdb lists only in-frame clones, some missing. The D gene and trimming were derived from the DNA, and the V and J assignments and clone size from that table. The repertoire consists of fewer than 130,000 clones, with roughly four fifths occurring once and the leading ten covering approximately 16%. Germline CDR1 and CDR2: LNHNV and YYDKDF (reference sequence). V gave up 3 bases and J gave up 4 bases, with 24 bases separating them. This CDR3 has 18 residues. This sequence was found in a woman aged 60 to 75 with acute or convalescent COVID-19. The sequencing sample was made of peripheral blood. V usage is TRBV15 and J usage is TRBJ1-2; D gene ambiguous. The DNA of the CDR3 is TGTGCCACCAGCAGTCCCAGATCTATGGGCTCGTTATCCTATGGCTACACCTTC. Translated: CATSSPRSMGSLSYGYTF.